The present T cell receptor (beta chain) was sequenced within a study of cytomegalovirus exposure and HLA in healthy donors. PCR primers comprised 60 Vbeta and 13 Jbeta primers. The assay was immunoSEQ multiplex PCR, and TCRdb's table has in-frame clones only and misses some. The sample lists roughly 150,000 clones, over 70% occurring once. Study-wide results and caveats: Reports described diagnosis of cytomegalovirus status by the classifier as highly specific and sensitive. Available immune exposure information was restricted to CMV serostatus only.

About this clone itself: Antigen: not known.

This CDR3 is 15 amino acids long. V lost 5 bases and J lost 0, with 14 bases in between. Germline V gene sequence: CDR1 SEHNR, CDR2 FQNEAQ (reference sequence). This sequence joins TRBV7-9 and TRBJ2-7; no clear D gene. Material for sequencing was PBMCs. This clonotype originated in a man aged 25 to 40 in good health and CMV-seropositive. The CDR3 sequence: CASSVSAVSSYEQYF. The CDR3 region has the DNA TGTGCCAGCAGCGTCTCGGCGGTGAGCTCCTACGAGCAGTACTTC. Supplemented by reference TRBV7-9 and TRBJ2-7, the full variable domain reads DTGVSQNPRHKITKRGQNVTFRCDPISEHNRLYWYRQTLGQGPEFLTYFQNEAQLEKSRLLSDRFSAERPKGSFSTLEIQRTEQGDSAMYLCASSVSAVSSYEQYFGPGTRLTVT.